These 21 T cell receptor beta chains share one sample of origin, sequenced in a study of cytomegalovirus exposure and HLA in healthy donors (dated by TCRdb to about 2017). Library preparation used the immunoSEQ multiplex PCR assay. The multiplex PCR relied on a mix of 60 forward primers for TCR Vbeta segments and 13 reverse primers for TCR Jbeta segments. TCRdb took this table from immuneACCESS and kept in-frame rearrangements with V and J called. Such tables lack part of the clones; where checked against another copy, unresolved V genes explain under half of the gap, and the rest is unexplained. The sample table records tens of thousands of clones; 65% to 80% of these occur just once. Of the sample, about 15% falls within the top ten clones. Sequenced material: PBMCs. All receptors come from a woman aged 50 to 60 in good health and CMV-seropositive.

The J gene is TRBJ2-7, the V gene TRBV5-1; the D gene is possibly TRBD1 (6 bases). Germline CDR1 reads SGHRS; CDR2 reads YFSETQ. There are 14 residues in the CDR3. V shed 4 bases and J shed 5 bases, with 16 bases lying between them. CDR3 nucleotides: TGCGCCAGCAGCCTCAGACAGGCGCTCGACGAGCAGTACTTC. Translating it yields CASSLRQALDEQYF.

This clone was found once. The chain has TRBV28 and TRBJ1-6, with D hard to call. V was clipped by 10 bases and J by 0 bases, with 10 bases between them. This CDR3 has 14 residues. Germline V gene lookup returns CDR1 MDHEN and CDR2 SYDVKM. CDR3 coding DNA: TGTGCCACCTTAGGGAGCTCCTATAATTCACCCCTCCACTTT. Translating it yields CATLGSSYNSPLHF.

The V and J genes are TRBV28 and TRBJ2-6; 8 nucleotides line up with TRBD2. V gave up 6 bases and J gave up 11 bases; unmatched junction bases: 12. Germline values: CDR1 MDHEN, CDR2 SYDVKM. The CDR3 has 15 amino acids. The CDR3 spells CASSPAGGKRDVLTF. In DNA, the CDR3 is TGTGCCAGCAGCCCCGCGGGGGGTAAGAGAGACGTCCTGACTTTC.

The chain joins TRBV10-2 to TRBJ1-1; D is unclear. The CDR3 is made up of 12 amino acids. The V and J ends lost 8 bases and 2 bases respectively, with 9 bases between them. Looked up from germline, CDR1 is WSHSY and CDR2 is SAAADI. The CDR3 is CASRQFNTEAFF. In nucleotides, the CDR3 is TGCGCCAGCCGACAATTTAACACTGAAGCTTTCTTT.

V gene TRBV7-3 combines with J gene TRBJ2-1; a weak D match, TRBD2 (5 bases). CDR1 and CDR2 (germline): SGHTA, FQGTGA. The CDR3 spans 15 residues. V was clipped by 2 bases and J by 5 bases, with 13 bases between them. The CDR3 region has the DNA TGTGCCAGCAGCTTAGAAGGGTTACTAGACAATGAGCAGTTCTTC. Translation gives CASSLEGLLDNEQFF.

In its sample, this clone was seen a few times. V and J are TRBV7-2 and TRBJ2-3; D is unclear. V dropped 5 bases and J dropped 6 bases, with 12 bases sitting between them. The CDR3 runs 13 residues. From germline, CDR1 is SGHTA and CDR2 FQGNSA. CDR3 region: CASSPDGWDTQYF. In DNA form, the CDR3 reads TGTGCCAGCAGCCCTGACGGGTGGGATACGCAGTATTTT.

V usage is TRBV6-1 and J usage is TRBJ2-6; 7 nucleotides line up with TRBD2. The CDR3 has 18 residues. Trimming removed 4 bases from V and 0 bases from J; junction bases left unmatched: 9. Germline V gene data show CDR1 as MNHNS and CDR2 as SASEGT. The CDR3 DNA reads TGTGCCAGCAGTGTAACTAGCGTACCGAGCTCTGGGGCCAACGTCCTGACTTTC. Translating gives CASSVTSVPSSGANVLTF.

V usage is TRBV18 and J usage is TRBJ1-3, with TRBD1 matching 7 bases. The length of the CDR3 is 15 residues. V shed 6 bases and J 6 bases; nucleotides not matched to a gene: 11. Germline values: CDR1 KGHSH, CDR2 LQKENI. DNA of the CDR3: TGTGCCAGCTCGCCGCACCACAGGGGATTAAACACCATATATTTT. Translated: CASSPHHRGLNTIYF. Using reference TRBV18 and TRBJ1-3 for the parts outside the CDR3, the full variable domain is NAGVMQNPRHLVRRRGQEARLRCSPMKGHSHVYWYRQLPEEGLKFMVYLQKENIIDESGMPKERFSAEFPKEGPSILRIQQVVRGDSAAYFCASSPHHRGLNTIYFGEGSWLTVV.

The chain couples TRBV13 to TRBJ2-1; 15 bases are shared with TRBD2. Trimming removed 6 bases from V and 6 bases from J; junction bases left unmatched: 12. The CDR3 has 18 amino acids. Germline V gives CDR1 PRHDT, CDR2 FYEKMQ (reference sequence). CDR3 region: CASRGTSGRRVGTNEQFF. For the CDR3, the DNA is TGTGCCAGCAGGGGGACTAGCGGGAGGCGGGTTGGGACCAATGAGCAGTTCTTC.

This chain connects TRBV7-9 to TRBJ2-3; D possibly corresponds to TRBD2 (5 bases). The CDR3 contains 12 residues. Trimming took 3 bases from V and 5 from J, leaving 6 bases between them. The germline gives CDR1 SEHNR, CDR2 FQNEAQ (reference sequence). The CDR3 sequence: CASSFEGDTQYF. The CDR3 DNA reads TGTGCCAGCAGCTTCGAGGGAGATACGCAGTATTTT.

This rearrangement joins TRBV14 to TRBJ2-1; D call uncertain. The germline V gene has CDR1 SGHDN and CDR2 FVKESK. V lost 1 base and J 7 bases, leaving 11 bases between the germline ends. CDR3 length: 14 residues. CDR3 protein: CASSQVLYPNEQFF. In DNA form, the CDR3 reads TGTGCCAGCAGCCAAGTCCTCTACCCGAATGAGCAGTTCTTC.

This clone was counted a few times. The chain combines TRBV5-1 with TRBJ2-7, with TRBD1 matching over 11 bases. Germline CDR1 reads SGHRS; CDR2 reads YFSETQ. The CDR3 is made up of 15 amino acids. The trim removed 4 bases at V and 4 bases at J, leaving 7 bases unmatched. The CDR3 bases are TGCGCCAGCAGCCCAGGACAGGGGGCGACGTACGAGCAGTACTTC. Translation gives CASSPGQGATYEQYF.

The chain has TRBV14 and TRBJ1-2; no reliable D call. Trimming took 0 bases from V and 5 from J, leaving 4 bases between them. Germline CDR1 SGHDN, CDR2 FVKESK. The CDR3 totals 12 residues. As DNA, the CDR3 is TGTGCCAGCAGCCAAGATTCATATGGCTACACCTTC. It encodes CASSQDSYGYTF.

This rearrangement joins TRBV6-5 to TRBJ2-1, with a weak D call TRBD1 (6 bases). CDR3 length: 12 amino acids. Germline assignment: CDR1 MNHEY and CDR2 SVGAGI. The V end was cut by 4 bases, the J end by 7 bases, with 8 bases between. Here the CDR3 reads CASSLDRNEQFF. The CDR3 nucleotides are TGTGCCAGCAGTTTAGACAGGAATGAGCAGTTCTTC.

The V call is TRBV28, the J call TRBJ1-3; TRBD1 aligns across 9 bases. Germline CDR1 and CDR2: MDHEN and SYDVKM. CDR3 length: 13 amino acids. J gave up 2 bases and V 10 bases, and 3 bases lay outside the gene matches. CDR3 in amino acids: CATRDRAGNTIYF. As DNA, the CDR3 is TGTGCCACCCGGGACAGGGCTGGAAACACCATATATTTT. Filled out from reference TRBV28 and TRBJ1-3, the complete variable domain reads DVKVTQSSRYLVKRTGEKVFLECVQDMDHENMFWYRQDPGLGLRLIYFSYDVKMKEKGDIPEGYSVSREKKERFSLILESASTNQTSMYLCATRDRAGNTIYFGEGSWLTVV.

The gene calls are TRBV28 and TRBJ1-1, with D unclear. In germline, CDR1 is MDHEN, CDR2 SYDVKM. This CDR3 is 13 amino acids long. The V end was cut by 6 bases, the J end by 0 bases, with 8 bases between. The CDR3 DNA sequence: TGTGCCAGCAGCCCCTTGTTGAACACTGAAGCTTTCTTT. Encoded protein: CASSPLLNTEAFF.

The chain is built from TRBV29-1 and TRBJ2-1, with TRBD1 as a possible D gene (5 bases). The V end lost 7 bases, the J end lost 6 bases, and 13 bases lay between the germline ends. The CDR3 is 12 residues long. The V gene's germline CDR1 is SQVTM and CDR2 ANQGSEA. CDR3 protein: CSGSTVFNEQFF. The CDR3 coding sequence is TGCAGCGGATCGACAGTATTCAATGAGCAGTTCTTC.

The chain is built from TRBV11-2 and TRBJ2-3; D is unclear. V gave up 5 bases and J gave up 8 bases, with 17 bases separating them. The CDR3 has 14 residues. Germline V lookup: CDR1 SGHAT, CDR2 FQNNGV. This CDR3 reads CASSPERSAATQYF. The CDR3 nucleotides are TGTGCCAGCAGCCCTGAACGGTCCGCCGCTACGCAGTATTTT.

This clone has more than one count but fewer than ten. The chain carries TRBV21-1 and TRBJ2-7; TRBD1 is the table's D call, not checked against the DNA. TRBV21-1 is a documented pseudogene. This CDR3 has 15 amino acids. CDR3 DNA: TGTGCCAGCAGCAAAGTTGGGACAGTCACCTACGAGCAGTACTTC. This encodes CASSKVGTVTYEQYF.

J is TRBJ2-3 and V is TRBV7-3; 10 positions match TRBD2. This CDR3 contains 14 residues. V trimming: 5 bases; J trimming: 4 bases; junction bases outside the gene matches: 3. Germline V gene sequence: CDR1 SGHTA, CDR2 FQGTGA. CDR3 amino acids: CASSPGLAADTQYF. In DNA, the CDR3 is TGTGCCAGCAGCCCCGGACTAGCGGCAGATACGCAGTATTTT.

V is TRBV4-1 and J is TRBJ2-1; D is unclear. CDR1 MGHRA and CDR2 YSYEKL come from the germline V gene. The CDR3 is 17 amino acids. Trimming pared 0 bases from V and 5 bases from J, leaving 17 bases between. CDR3 residues: CASSQDRNRVFDNEQFF. The CDR3 DNA is TGCGCCAGCAGCCAAGATAGGAACAGAGTTTTCGACAATGAGCAGTTCTTC.